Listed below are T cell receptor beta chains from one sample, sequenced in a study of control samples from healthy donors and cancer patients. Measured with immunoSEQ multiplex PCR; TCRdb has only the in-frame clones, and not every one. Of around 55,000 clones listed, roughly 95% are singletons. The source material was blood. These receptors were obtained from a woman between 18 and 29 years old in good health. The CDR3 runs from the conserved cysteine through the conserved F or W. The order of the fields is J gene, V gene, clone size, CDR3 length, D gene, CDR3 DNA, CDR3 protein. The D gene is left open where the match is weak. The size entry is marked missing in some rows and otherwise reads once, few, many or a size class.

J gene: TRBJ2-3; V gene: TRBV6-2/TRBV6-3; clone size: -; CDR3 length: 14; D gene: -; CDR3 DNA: TGTGCCAGCAGTCCCGACAGTCTCACAGATACGCAGTATTTT; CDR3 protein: CASSPDSLTDTQYF
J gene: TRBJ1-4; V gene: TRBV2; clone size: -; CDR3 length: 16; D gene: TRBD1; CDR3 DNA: TGTGCCAGCAGTGTAGGGTGGACAGGGGGCAGTGAAAAACTGTTTTTT; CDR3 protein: CASSVGWTGGSEKLFF
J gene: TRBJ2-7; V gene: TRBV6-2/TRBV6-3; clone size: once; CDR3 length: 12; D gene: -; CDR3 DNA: TGTGCCAGCAGTTACCGCCCCGGGGAGCAGTACTTC; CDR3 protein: CASSYRPGEQYF
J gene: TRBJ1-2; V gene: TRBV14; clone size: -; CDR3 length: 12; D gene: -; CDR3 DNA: TGTGCCAGCAGCCAGGGGAACTATGGCTACACCTTC; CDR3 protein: CASSQGNYGYTF
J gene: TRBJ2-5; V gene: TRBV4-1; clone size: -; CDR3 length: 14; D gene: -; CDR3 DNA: TGCGCCAGCAGCCTTCATTGGTACCAAGAGACCCAGTACTTC; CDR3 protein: CASSLHWYQETQYF
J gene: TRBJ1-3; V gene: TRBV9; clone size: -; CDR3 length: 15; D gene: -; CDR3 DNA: TGTGCCAGCAGCGTAGGGATGGACTCTGGAAACACCATATATTTT; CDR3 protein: CASSVGMDSGNTIYF
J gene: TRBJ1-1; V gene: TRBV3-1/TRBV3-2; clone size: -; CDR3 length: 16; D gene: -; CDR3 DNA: TGTGCCAGCAGCCAAGAGGGTGGGCCAATTCGGGCTGAAGCTTTCTTT; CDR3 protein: CASSQEGGPIRAEAFF
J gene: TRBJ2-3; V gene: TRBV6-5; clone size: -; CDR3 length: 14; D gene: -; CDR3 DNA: TGTGCCAGCAGCCTAGGACCGATCGCAGATACGCAGTATTTT; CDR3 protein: CASSLGPIADTQYF
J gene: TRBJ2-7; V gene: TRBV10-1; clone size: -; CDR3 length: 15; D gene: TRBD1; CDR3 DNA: TGCGCCAGCAGTGACTCGGGACAGGGGCTCGACGAGCAGTACTTC; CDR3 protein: CASSDSGQGLDEQYF
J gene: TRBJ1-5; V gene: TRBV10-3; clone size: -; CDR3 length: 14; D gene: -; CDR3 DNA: TGTGCCATCAGTGACCAGGGATTCAATCAGCCCCAGCATTTT; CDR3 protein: CAISDQGFNQPQHF
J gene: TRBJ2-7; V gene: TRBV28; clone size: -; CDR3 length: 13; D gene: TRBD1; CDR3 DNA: TGTGCCAGCAGACCAGGGGGCACGTATGAGCAGTACTTC; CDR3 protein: CASRPGGTYEQYF
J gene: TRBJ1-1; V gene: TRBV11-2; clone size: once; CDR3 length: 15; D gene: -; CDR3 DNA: TGTGCCAGCAGCTTAGAGGCCGGTGCGAACACTGAAGCTTTCTTT; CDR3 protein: CASSLEAGANTEAFF
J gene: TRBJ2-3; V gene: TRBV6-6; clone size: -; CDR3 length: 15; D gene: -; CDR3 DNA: TGTGCCAGCAGTCACACCTGGGGACCCACAGATACGCAGTATTTT; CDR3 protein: CASSHTWGPTDTQYF
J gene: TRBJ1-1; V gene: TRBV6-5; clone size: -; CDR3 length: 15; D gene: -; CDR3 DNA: TGTGCCAGCAGTTACATGGCAGGGGTGAACACTGAAGCTTTCTTT; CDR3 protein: CASSYMAGVNTEAFF
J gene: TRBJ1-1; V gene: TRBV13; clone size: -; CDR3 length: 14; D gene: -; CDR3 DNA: TGTGCCAGCAGCTCGCTCTCGGGGGATCCTGAAGCTTTCTTT; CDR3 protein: CASSSLSGDPEAFF
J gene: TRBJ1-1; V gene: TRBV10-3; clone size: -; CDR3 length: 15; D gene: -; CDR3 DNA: TGTGCCATCAGTGACCCAATCACCCGGGTGACTGAAGCTTTCTTT; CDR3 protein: CAISDPITRVTEAFF
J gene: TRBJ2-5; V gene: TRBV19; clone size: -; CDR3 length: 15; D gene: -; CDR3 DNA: TGTGCCAGTAGTTTTTCCGGGACTCCGCAAGAGACCCAGTACTTC; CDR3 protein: CASSFSGTPQETQYF
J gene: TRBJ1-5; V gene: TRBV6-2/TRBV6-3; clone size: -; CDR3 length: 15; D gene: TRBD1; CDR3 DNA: TGTGCCAGCAGTTTGGGACAGGTAGACAATCAGCCCCAGCATTTT; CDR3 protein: CASSLGQVDNQPQHF
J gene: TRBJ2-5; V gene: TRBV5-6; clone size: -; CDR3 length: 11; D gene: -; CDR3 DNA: TGTGCCAGCAGCTTCCGGGACAAGAAGTACTTC; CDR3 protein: CASSFRDKKYF
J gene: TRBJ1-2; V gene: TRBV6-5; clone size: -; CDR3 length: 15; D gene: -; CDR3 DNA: TGTGCCAGCAGTTACTCGCCAAGGGGAAACTATGGCTACACCTTC; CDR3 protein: CASSYSPRGNYGYTF
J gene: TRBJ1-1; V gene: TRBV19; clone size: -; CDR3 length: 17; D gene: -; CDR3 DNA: TGTGCCAGTAGTATTGGAGGCAGGGTGGGTGAAAACACTGAAGCTTTCTTT; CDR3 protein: CASSIGGRVGENTEAFF
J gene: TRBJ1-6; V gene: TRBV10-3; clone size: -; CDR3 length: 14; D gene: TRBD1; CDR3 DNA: TGTGCCATCAGCCGGGACAGCTACAATTCACCCCTCCACTTT; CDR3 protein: CAISRDSYNSPLHF
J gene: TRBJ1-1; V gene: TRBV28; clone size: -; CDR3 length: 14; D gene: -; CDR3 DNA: TGTGCCAGCAGGCTTGGGGGCGGGAGCACTGAAGCTTTCTTT; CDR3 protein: CASRLGGGSTEAFF
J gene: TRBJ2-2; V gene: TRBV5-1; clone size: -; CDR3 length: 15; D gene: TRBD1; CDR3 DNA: TGCGCCAGCAGCTTGGACAGGGGGCGCACCGGGGAGCTGTTTTTT; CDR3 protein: CASSLDRGRTGELFF
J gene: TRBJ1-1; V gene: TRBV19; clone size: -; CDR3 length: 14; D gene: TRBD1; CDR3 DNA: TGTGCCAGTAGTACGACAGGGATATTCACTGAAGCTTTCTTT; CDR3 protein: CASSTTGIFTEAFF
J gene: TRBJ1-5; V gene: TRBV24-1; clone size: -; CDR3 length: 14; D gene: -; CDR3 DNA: TGTGCCACCAGTGATCGACGGTACAATCAGCCCCAGCATTTT; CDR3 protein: CATSDRRYNQPQHF
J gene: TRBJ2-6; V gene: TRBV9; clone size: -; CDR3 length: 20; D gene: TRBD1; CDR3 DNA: TGTGCCAGCAGCGGCAGGAGGACAGGGGGATCCCTCTTTGGGGCCAACGTCCTGACTTTC; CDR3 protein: CASSGRRTGGSLFGANVLTF
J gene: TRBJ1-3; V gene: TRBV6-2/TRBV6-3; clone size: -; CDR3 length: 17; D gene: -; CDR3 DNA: TGTGCCAGCAGTTCCAAATATAACCGGGACATTAGAAACACCATATATTTT; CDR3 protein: CASSSKYNRDIRNTIYF
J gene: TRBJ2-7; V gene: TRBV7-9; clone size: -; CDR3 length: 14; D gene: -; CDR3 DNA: TGTGCCAGCATCGGGACGCTCGACCCCTACGAGCAGTACTTC; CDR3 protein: CASIGTLDPYEQYF
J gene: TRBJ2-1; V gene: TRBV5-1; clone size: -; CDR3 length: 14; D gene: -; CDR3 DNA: TGCGCCAGCAGAGTTGGAGGGGTCCACAATGAGCAGTTCTTC; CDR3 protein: CASRVGGVHNEQFF
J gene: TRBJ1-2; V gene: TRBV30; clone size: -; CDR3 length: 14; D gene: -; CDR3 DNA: TGTGCCTGGAGTGTACGTAAGGGAGGAGGGGGCTACACCTTC; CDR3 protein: CAWSVRKGGGGYTF
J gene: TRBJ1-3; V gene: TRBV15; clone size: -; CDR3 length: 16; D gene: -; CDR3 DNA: TGTGCCACCAGCAGAGATCTCATGGGGATAGAAAACACCATATATTTT; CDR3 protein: CATSRDLMGIENTIYF
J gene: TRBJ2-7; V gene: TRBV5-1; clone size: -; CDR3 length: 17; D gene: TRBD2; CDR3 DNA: TGCGCCAGCAGCCGGACTAGCGGGGCGCCCTATGTCTACGAGCAGTACTTC; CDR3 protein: CASSRTSGAPYVYEQYF
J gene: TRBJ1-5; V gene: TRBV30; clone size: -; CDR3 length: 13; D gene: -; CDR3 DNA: TGTGCCTGGAGTCGGGAGGGAAATCAGCCCCAGCATTTT; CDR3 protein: CAWSREGNQPQHF
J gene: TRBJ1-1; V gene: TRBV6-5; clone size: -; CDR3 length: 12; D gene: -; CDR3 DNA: TGTGCCAGCAGGAGTAGTCAGTGGAAAGCTTTCTTT; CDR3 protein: CASRSSQWKAFF
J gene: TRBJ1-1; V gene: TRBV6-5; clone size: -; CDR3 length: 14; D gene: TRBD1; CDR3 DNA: TGTGCCAGCAGCCAGGGGACAGGGAACACTGAAGCTTTCTTT; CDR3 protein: CASSQGTGNTEAFF
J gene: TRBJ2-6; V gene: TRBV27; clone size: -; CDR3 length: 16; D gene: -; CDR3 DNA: TGTGCCAGCAGTGGCATCCCGGGGACTGGGGCCAACGTCCTGACTTTC; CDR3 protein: CASSGIPGTGANVLTF
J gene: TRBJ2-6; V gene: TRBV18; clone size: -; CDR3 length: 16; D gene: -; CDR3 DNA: TGTGCCAGCTCACCTTGGAGGGTCCCGGGGGCCAACGTCCTGACTTTC; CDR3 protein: CASSPWRVPGANVLTF
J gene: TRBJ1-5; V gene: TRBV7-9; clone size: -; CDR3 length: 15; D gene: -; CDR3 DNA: TGTGCCAGCAGCTTAGCGAAGGGGAACAATCAGCCCCAGCATTTT; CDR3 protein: CASSLAKGNNQPQHF
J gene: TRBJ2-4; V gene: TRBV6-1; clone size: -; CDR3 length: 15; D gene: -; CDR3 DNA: TGTGCCAGCAGTGAAGTAGACGGGGGAGGTGGAATTCAGTACTTC; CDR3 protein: CASSEVDGGGGIQYF
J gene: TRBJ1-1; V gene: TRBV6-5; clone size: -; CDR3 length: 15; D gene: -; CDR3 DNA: TGTGCCAGCAGTTACATGCCGGGGGCCCCCACTGAAGCTTTCTTT; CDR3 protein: CASSYMPGAPTEAFF
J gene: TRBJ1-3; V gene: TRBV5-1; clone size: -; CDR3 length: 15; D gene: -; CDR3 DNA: TGCGCCAGCAGAGACGCTCCTAGCTCTGGAAACACCATATATTTT; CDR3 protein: CASRDAPSSGNTIYF
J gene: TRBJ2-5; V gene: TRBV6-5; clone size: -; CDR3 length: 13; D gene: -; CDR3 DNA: TGTGCCAGCAGTTACTCAGGGAGGGAGACCCAGTACTTC; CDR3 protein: CASSYSGRETQYF
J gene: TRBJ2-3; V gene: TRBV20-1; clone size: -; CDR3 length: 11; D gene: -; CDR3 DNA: TGCAGTGCTTTGGTTCCAGATACGCAGTATTTT; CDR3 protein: CSALVPDTQYF
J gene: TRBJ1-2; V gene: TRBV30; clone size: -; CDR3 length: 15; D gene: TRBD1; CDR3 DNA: TGTGCCTGGAATACCGGGACAGCAACTAACTATGGCTACACCTTC; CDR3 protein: CAWNTGTATNYGYTF
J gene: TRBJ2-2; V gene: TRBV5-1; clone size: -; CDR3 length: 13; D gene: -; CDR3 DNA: TGCGCCAGCAGCTTGAACGGGGAGGGGGAGCTGTTTTTT; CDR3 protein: CASSLNGEGELFF
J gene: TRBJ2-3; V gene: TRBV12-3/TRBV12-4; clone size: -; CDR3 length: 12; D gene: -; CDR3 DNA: TGTGCCAGTCTCAGGGGACCAGATACGCAGTATTTT; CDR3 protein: CASLRGPDTQYF
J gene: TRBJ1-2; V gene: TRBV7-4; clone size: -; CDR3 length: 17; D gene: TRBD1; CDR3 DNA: TGTGCCAGCAGCTTAATCACGGGACAGGGGTTAGGCTATGGCTACACCTTC; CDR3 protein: CASSLITGQGLGYGYTF
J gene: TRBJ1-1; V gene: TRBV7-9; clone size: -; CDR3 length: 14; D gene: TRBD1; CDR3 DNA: TGTGCCAGCAGCCCAGGACAGGGGAACACTGAAGCTTTCTTT; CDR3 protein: CASSPGQGNTEAFF
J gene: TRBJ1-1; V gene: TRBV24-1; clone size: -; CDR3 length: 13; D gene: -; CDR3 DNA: TGTGCCACCAGTGATTTCGCGGGCACTGAAGCTTTCTTT; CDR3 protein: CATSDFAGTEAFF
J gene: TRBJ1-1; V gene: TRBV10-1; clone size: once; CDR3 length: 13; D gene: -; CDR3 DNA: TGCGCCAGCAGCGCAGGAATTAAGACTGAAGCTTTCTTT; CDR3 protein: CASSAGIKTEAFF
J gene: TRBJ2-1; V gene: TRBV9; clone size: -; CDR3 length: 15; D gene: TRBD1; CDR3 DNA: TGTGCCAGCAGCGGCCCCCAGGGGGCGTACAATGAGCAGTTCTTC; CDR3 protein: CASSGPQGAYNEQFF